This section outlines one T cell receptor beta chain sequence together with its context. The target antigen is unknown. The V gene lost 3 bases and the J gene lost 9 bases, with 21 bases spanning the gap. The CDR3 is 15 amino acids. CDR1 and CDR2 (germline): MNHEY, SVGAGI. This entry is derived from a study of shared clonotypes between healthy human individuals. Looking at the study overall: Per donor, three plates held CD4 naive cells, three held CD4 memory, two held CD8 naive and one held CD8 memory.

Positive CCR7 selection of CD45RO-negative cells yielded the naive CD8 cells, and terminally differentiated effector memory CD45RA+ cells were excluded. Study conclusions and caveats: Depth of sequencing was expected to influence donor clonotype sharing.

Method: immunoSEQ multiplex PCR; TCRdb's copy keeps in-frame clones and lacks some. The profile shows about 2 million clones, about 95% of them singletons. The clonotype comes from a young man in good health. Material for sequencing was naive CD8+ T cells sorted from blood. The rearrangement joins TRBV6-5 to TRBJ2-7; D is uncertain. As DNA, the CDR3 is TGTGCCAGCAGTTATTCTCCGGGCTCCCTACTGGGGCAGTACTTC. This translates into CASSYSPGSLLGQYF.